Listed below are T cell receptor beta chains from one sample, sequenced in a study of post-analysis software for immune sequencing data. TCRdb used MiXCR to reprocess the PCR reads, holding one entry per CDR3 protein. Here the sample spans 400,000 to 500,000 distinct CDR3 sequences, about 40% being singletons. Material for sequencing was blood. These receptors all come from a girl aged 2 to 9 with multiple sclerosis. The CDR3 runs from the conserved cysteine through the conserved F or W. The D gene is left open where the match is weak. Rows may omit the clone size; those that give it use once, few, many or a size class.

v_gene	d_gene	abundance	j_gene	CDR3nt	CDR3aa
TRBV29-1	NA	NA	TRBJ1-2	TGCAGCGTTGAATCGGGACGGACATATAACTATGGCTACACCTTC	CSVESGRTYNYGYTF
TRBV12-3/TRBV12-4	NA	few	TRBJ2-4	TGTGCCAGCAGCCCCCACTATGGGGCCAAAAACATTCAGTACTTC	CASSPHYGAKNIQYF
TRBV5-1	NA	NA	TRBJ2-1	TGCGCCAGCAGCTTGGCGCAGACCTACAATGAGCAGTTCTTC	CASSLAQTYNEQFF
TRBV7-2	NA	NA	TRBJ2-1	TGTGCCAGCAGCTTAGCCGCCACAGGGCCTCTCGACAATGAGCAGTTCTTC	CASSLAATGPLDNEQFF
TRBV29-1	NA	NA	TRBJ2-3	TGCAGCGTAGGATGGACAGCTCCCACAGATACGCAGTATTTT	CSVGWTAPTDTQYF
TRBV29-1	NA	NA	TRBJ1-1	TGCAGCGCTGGATTGAACACTGAAGCTTTCTTT	CSAGLNTEAFF
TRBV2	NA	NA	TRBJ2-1	TGTGCCAGCAGTGAAGGGCTAGATGAGCAGTTCTTC	CASSEGLDEQFF
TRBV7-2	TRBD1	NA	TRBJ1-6	TGTGCCAGCAGCTTGTCGGACAGGGGTGGTAATTCACCCCTCCACTTT	CASSLSDRGGNSPLHF
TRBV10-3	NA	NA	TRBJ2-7	TGTGCCACCAGGCAGGACAGCCTGTTTACCTCCTACGAGCAGTACTTC	CATRQDSLFTSYEQYF
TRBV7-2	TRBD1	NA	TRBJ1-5	TGTGCCAGCAGCCCACGGACAGGGACCCAGCCCCAGCATTTT	CASSPRTGTQPQHF
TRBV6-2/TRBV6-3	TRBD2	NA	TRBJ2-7	TGTGCCAGCTTTCGGACTAGCGGGCTATACGAGCAGTACTTC	CASFRTSGLYEQYF
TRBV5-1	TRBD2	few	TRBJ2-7	TGCGCCAGCAGCGGCGAGGGACTAGCGGGTCTCTACGAGCAGTACTTC	CASSGEGLAGLYEQYF
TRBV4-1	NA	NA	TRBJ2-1	TGCGCCAGCAGCCAAGAAGAGTTAATGGAGCAGTTCTTC	CASSQEELMEQFF
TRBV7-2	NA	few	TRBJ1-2	TGTGCCAGCAGTGAACTCCCGGGCTATGGCTACACCTTC	CASSELPGYGYTF
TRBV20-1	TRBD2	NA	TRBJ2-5	TGCTCGAGCGCGGGAGGGAGCCTCGGAGAGCAGTACTTC	CSSAGGSLGEQYF
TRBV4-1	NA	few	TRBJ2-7	TGCGCCAGCAGCCAAGATCCGCGACAGGGAGGATACGAGCAGTACTTC	CASSQDPRQGGYEQYF
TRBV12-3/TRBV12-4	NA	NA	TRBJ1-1	TGTGCCAGCAGTTTCGGGGTCCCTGGGGACACTGAAGCTTTCTTT	CASSFGVPGDTEAFF
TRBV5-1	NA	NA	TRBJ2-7	TGCGCCAGCAGCTTGACCGCAGGGTCCCACGAGCAGTACTTC	CASSLTAGSHEQYF
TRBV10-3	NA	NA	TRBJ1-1	TGTGCCATCAGTGATTTAAGACAGAACACTGAAGCTTTCTTT	CAISDLRQNTEAFF
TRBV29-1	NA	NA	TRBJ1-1	TGCAGCGTTGAAAGGCACACTGAAGCTTTCTTT	CSVERHTEAFF
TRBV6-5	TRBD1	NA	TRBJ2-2	TGTGCCAGCACCGGACAGGGATCCGGGGAGCTGTTTTTT	CASTGQGSGELFF
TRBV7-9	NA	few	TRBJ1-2	TGTGCCAGCAGCTTACCCGATTATGGCTACACCTTC	CASSLPDYGYTF
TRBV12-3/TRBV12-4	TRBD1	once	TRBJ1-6	TGTACCAACAGCAATGACAGGGACTTTTATAGTTCCTATAATTCACCCCTCCACTTT	CTNSNDRDFYSSYNSPLHF
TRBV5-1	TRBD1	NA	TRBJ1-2	TGCGCCAGCAGCTACCAAACTCGGACAGGGGGGAACTATGGCTACACCTTC	CASSYQTRTGGNYGYTF
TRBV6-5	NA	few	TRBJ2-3	TGTGCCAGCAGTTACACCTCGGGTAGCACAGATACGCAGTATTTT	CASSYTSGSTDTQYF
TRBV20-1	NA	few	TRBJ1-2	TGCAGTGCTGTCAACCCGGGACATTACAACTATGGCTACACCTTC	CSAVNPGHYNYGYTF
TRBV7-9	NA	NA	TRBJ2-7	TGTGCCAGCAGCTTTGGAGCCCACCTGAACTACGAGCAGTACTTC	CASSFGAHLNYEQYF
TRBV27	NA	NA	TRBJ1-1	TGTGCCAGCAGTTTAGGGTCCATGAGTGAAGCTTTCTTT	CASSLGSMSEAFF
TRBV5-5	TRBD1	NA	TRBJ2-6	TGTGCCAGCAGCTTGAAGGGGGCGAGCGGGGCCAACGTCCTGACTTTC	CASSLKGASGANVLTF